This passage covers 23 T cell receptor beta chains from one sample sequenced in a study of blood T cell repertoires in COVID-19. The repertoire was sequenced with immunoSEQ multiplex PCR; TCRdb's copy has only in-frame clones and lacks some. This table holds around 220,000 clones, more than 70% found once. Sequencing was performed on PBMCs or T cells enriched from blood (not recorded which). All receptors derive from a middle-aged woman with acute COVID-19.

The CDR3 is CASSPQGTSTGELFF. DNA of the CDR3: TGTGCCAGCAGCCCCCAGGGTACAAGCACCGGGGAGCTGTTTTTT. V and J are TRBV7-2 and TRBJ2-2; D may be TRBD1 (5 bases). V lost 5 bases and J 4 bases, leaving 14 bases between the germline ends. This CDR3 is built from 15 residues. From germline, CDR1 is SGHTA and CDR2 FQGNSA.

The V call is TRBV7-8, the J call TRBJ2-3; tentatively, D is TRBD2 (6 bases). Germline V CDR1 and CDR2: SGHVS, FQNEAQ. CDR3 length: 15 amino acids. V was trimmed by 4 bases and J by 2 bases, leaving 13 bases between them. CDR3 nucleotide sequence: TGTGCCAGCAGCTCCCAATCGGGGGACACAGATACGCAGTATTTT. Protein product: CASSSQSGDTDTQYF.

The chain links TRBV6-2 or TRBV6-3 to TRBJ2-2; 8 nucleotides match TRBD2. CDR3 size: 16 residues. With 5 bases clipped from V and 4 bases from J, the junction kept 9 bases outside the gene matches. Germline assignment: CDR1 MNHEY and CDR2 SVGEGT. The DNA for the CDR3 is TGTGCCAGCAGTGCTAATCAGCGGGGGCGCACCGGGGAGCTGTTTTTT. Amino acid sequence: CASSANQRGRTGELFF.

This clone turned up a few times. The genes are TRBV4-2 and TRBJ1-1; TRBD1 matches 10 bases. V lost 1 base and J lost 3; bases outside the gene matches: 5. Germline CDR1 is LGHNA and CDR2 is YNFKEQ. The CDR3 has 16 residues. CDR3 nucleotides: TGTGCCAGCAGCCAAGGACAGGGGGCCGGGGACACTGAAGCTTTCTTT. Translating gives CASSQGQGAGDTEAFF.

This clone showed up just a few times. This chain links TRBV6-1 with TRBJ1-6; D is unclear. The germline gives CDR1 MNHNS, CDR2 SASEGT. This CDR3 is built from 14 residues. Trimming removed 3 bases at V and 5 bases at J, with 8 bases between. For the CDR3, the DNA is TGTGCCAGCAGTGAGGCATTCAATAATTCACCCCTCCACTTT. Its translation is CASSEAFNNSPLHF.

The chain links TRBV3-1 (or the pseudogene TRBV3-2) to TRBJ2-1; perhaps TRBD1 as D (5 bases). V was pared by 4 bases and J by 7 bases, with 14 bases between. Germline V gene data show CDR1 as LGHDT and CDR2 as YNNKEL (reference sequence). CDR3 size: 14 residues. The DNA for the CDR3 is TGTGCCAGCAGCCGCGAATGGCAGGGTAATGAGCAGTTCTTC. It yields the protein CASSREWQGNEQFF.

This clone has a single count. This chain connects TRBV7-3 to TRBJ1-1; unclear D gene. The V gene lost 0 bases and the J gene lost 6 bases, with 8 bases spanning the gap. Germline V lookup: CDR1 SGHTA, CDR2 FQGTGA. The CDR3 has 13 amino acids. CDR3 sequence: CASSLTSNAEAFF. CDR3 in DNA: TGTGCCAGCAGCTTAACGAGTAACGCTGAAGCTTTCTTT.

V gene TRBV9 combines with J gene TRBJ1-1; D is perhaps TRBD1 (5 bases). CDR3 length: 15 residues. The V end lost 0 bases, the J end lost 1 base, and 10 bases lay between the germline ends. Germline V CDR1 and CDR2: SGDLS, YYNGEE. The CDR3 bases are TGTGCCAGCAGCGTAGCTTCTCAGGGGAACACTGAAGCTTTCTTT. Its translation: CASSVASQGNTEAFF.

This rearrangement joins TRBV29-1 to TRBJ2-7; 11 bases map to TRBD1. With 7 bases clipped from V and 0 bases from J, the junction kept 2 bases outside the gene matches. The CDR3 is 13 residues long. Looked up from germline, CDR1 is SQVTM and CDR2 is ANQGSEA. The CDR3 region is CSGGTGGSYEQYF. The CDR3 bases are TGCAGCGGGGGGACAGGGGGCTCCTACGAGCAGTACTTC.

V and J are TRBV10-3 and TRBJ2-2; 8 positions agree with TRBD1. The CDR3 extends over 15 amino acids. CDR1 is ENHRY and CDR2 is SYGVKD in the germline V gene. The V and J ends lost 8 bases and 0 bases, in that order; junction bases with no gene match: 5. The CDR3 is CAIRSDRANTGELFF. CDR3 DNA: TGTGCCATCCGATCGGACAGGGCGAACACCGGGGAGCTGTTTTTT.

This chain's CDR3 is CASSKPRGRRPQETQYF. The CDR3 DNA reads as TGTGCCAGCAGCAAACCGCGGGGTAGAAGACCCCAAGAGACCCAGTACTTC. J is TRBJ2-5 and V is TRBV7-2; a weak D match, TRBD2 (6 bases). The CDR3 contains 17 residues. Per germline, CDR1 SGHTA and CDR2 FQGNSA. Trimming removed 5 bases from V and 1 base from J, with 20 bases in between.

V and J are TRBV3-1 (or the pseudogene TRBV3-2) and TRBJ1-4, with D unclear. V lost 4 bases to trimming and J lost 4 bases, with 13 bases between them. In germline, CDR1 is LGHDT, CDR2 YNNKEL (reference sequence). This CDR3 is 15 amino acids long. Here the CDR3 DNA reads TGTGCCAGCAGCCTACCGACGTCGGGTAATGAAAAACTGTTTTTT. It is translated as CASSLPTSGNEKLFF.

The CDR3 protein is CASSLVGADPRYGYTF. Written as DNA, the CDR3 is TGTGCCAGCAGCTTAGTTGGGGCCGACCCAAGGTATGGCTACACCTTC. The chain combines TRBV7-2 with TRBJ1-2; possibly TRBD1 for D (5 bases). Trimming stripped 1 base from V and 5 bases from J, with 17 bases between. CDR3 size: 16 residues. The germline gives CDR1 SGHTA, CDR2 FQGNSA.

This sequence joins TRBV5-6 and TRBJ2-1; TRBD1 matches 9 bases. The CDR3 covers 16 residues. The V segment lost 4 bases and the J segment 9 bases; nucleotides outside the gene matches: 14. The germline CDR1 and CDR2 sequences are SGHDT and YYEEEE. CDR3: CASSGLRDREGSEQFF. CDR3 DNA sequence: TGTGCCAGCAGCGGGCTCCGGGACAGGGAAGGTAGTGAGCAGTTCTTC.

The rearrangement links TRBV3-1 (or the pseudogene TRBV3-2) to TRBJ2-5; D is possibly TRBD2 (5 bases). Germline-derived CDR1 and CDR2 are LGHDT and YNNKEL (reference sequence). V lost 1 base to trimming and J lost 2 bases, with 5 bases between them. The CDR3 runs 13 residues. CDR3 bases: TGTGCCAGCAGCCAAGGGAGGCAAGAGACCCAGTACTTC. Protein: CASSQGRQETQYF.

J is TRBJ2-1 and V is TRBV19, with D tentatively TRBD1 (6 bases). The germline V gene encodes CDR1 LNHDA and CDR2 SQIVND (reference sequence). V was pared by 8 bases and J by 10 bases, with 18 bases between. The CDR3 spans 13 residues. As DNA, the CDR3 is TGTGCCAGTGGAACCGGGACAAACGGCGAGCAGTTCTTC. Residues: CASGTGTNGEQFF.

This chain links TRBV9 with TRBJ1-2, with a weak D call TRBD1 (6 bases). Germline values: CDR1 SGDLS, CDR2 YYNGEE. Trimming took off 0 bases at V and 4 bases at J, with 16 bases between the two ends. This CDR3 has 16 residues. CDR3 in DNA: TGTGCCAGCAGCGTAGAGAAGGGCGACAGGCTCTATGGCTACACCTTC. Translation gives CASSVEKGDRLYGYTF. The whole variable domain, filled in from reference TRBV9 and TRBJ1-2, reads DSGVTQTPKHLITATGQRVTLRCSPRSGDLSVYWYQQSLDQGLQFLIQYYNGEERAKGNILERFSAQQFPDLHSELNLSSLELGDSALYFCASSVEKGDRLYGYTFGSGTRLTVV.

The V gene is TRBV5-1, the J gene TRBJ2-1; 7 bases align to TRBD1. From germline, CDR1 is SGHRS and CDR2 YFSETQ. V was clipped by 0 bases and J by 4 bases; unmatched bases: 4. The CDR3 consists of 15 residues. The CDR3 sequence is CASSLVGTVYNEQFF. CDR3 DNA sequence: TGCGCCAGCAGCTTGGTAGGGACAGTTTACAATGAGCAGTTCTTC.

The chain uses TRBV30 and TRBJ2-6, with a tentative D call TRBD2 (5 bases). V lost 3 bases, J lost 0 bases, and 12 bases lay in between. The CDR3 is made up of 16 amino acids. Germline V gives CDR1 GTSNPN, CDR2 SVGIG (reference sequence). Here the CDR3 reads CAWSLLGSSGANVLTF. In nucleotides, the CDR3 is TGTGCCTGGAGCCTCTTGGGGAGCTCTGGGGCCAACGTCCTGACTTTC.

This clone was found once. The J gene is TRBJ2-3, the V gene TRBV3-1 (or the pseudogene TRBV3-2), with D unresolved. Germline assignment: CDR1 LGHDT and CDR2 YNNKEL (reference sequence). This CDR3 contains 14 residues. Trimming removed 1 base from V and 6 bases from J, with 11 bases in between. CDR3: CASSQGFSIDTQYF. The CDR3 DNA follows: TGTGCCAGCAGCCAAGGATTTTCTATCGATACGCAGTATTTT.

The V gene is TRBV18, the J gene TRBJ2-1; TRBD1 might be the D (5 bases). Trimming stripped 6 bases from V and 0 bases from J, with 12 bases between. Germline V gives CDR1 KGHSH, CDR2 LQKENI. This CDR3 has 15 amino acids. The CDR3 loop is CASSLDRSSYNEQFF. As DNA, the CDR3 is TGTGCCAGCTCCCTAGACAGAAGCTCCTACAATGAGCAGTTCTTC.

The rearrangement links TRBV18 to TRBJ1-6; 7 bases line up with TRBD1. Trimming cost V 3 bases and J 0 bases; bases outside gene matches: 11. The CDR3 length is 19 residues. CDR1 and CDR2 (germline): KGHSH, LQKENI. CDR3 protein: CASSPITGAPSSYNSPLHF. The CDR3 DNA reads as TGTGCCAGCTCACCCATCACAGGGGCCCCGAGCTCCTATAATTCACCCCTCCACTTT. Drawing the rest from reference TRBV18 and TRBJ1-6, the complete variable domain is NAGVMQNPRHLVRRRGQEARLRCSPMKGHSHVYWYRQLPEEGLKFMVYLQKENIIDESGMPKERFSAEFPKEGPSILRIQQVVRGDSAAYFCASSPITGAPSSYNSPLHFGNGTRLTVT.

The J gene is TRBJ1-1, the V gene TRBV28, with 7 bases that match TRBD1. Losses at the gene ends were 6 bases for V and 4 bases for J; bases not matched to a gene: 11. The CDR3 spans 15 residues. CDR1 is MDHEN and CDR2 is SYDVKM in the germline V gene. Here the CDR3 DNA reads TGTGCCAGCAGCTACATAGGGGGCGGCATCACTGAAGCTTTCTTT. Protein product: CASSYIGGGITEAFF.